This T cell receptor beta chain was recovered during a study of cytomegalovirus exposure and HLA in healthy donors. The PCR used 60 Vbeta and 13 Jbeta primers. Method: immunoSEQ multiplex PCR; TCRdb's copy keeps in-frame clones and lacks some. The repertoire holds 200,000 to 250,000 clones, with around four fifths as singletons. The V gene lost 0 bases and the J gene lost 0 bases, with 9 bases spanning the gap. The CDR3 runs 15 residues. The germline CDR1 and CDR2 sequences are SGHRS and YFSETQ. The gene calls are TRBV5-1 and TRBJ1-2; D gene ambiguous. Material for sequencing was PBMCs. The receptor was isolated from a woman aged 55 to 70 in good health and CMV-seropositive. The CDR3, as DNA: TGCGCCAGCAGCTTGGTGGCCGATGCTAACTATGGCTACACCTTC. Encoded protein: CASSLVADANYGYTF. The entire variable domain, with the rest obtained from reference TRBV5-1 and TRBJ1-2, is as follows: KAGVTQTPRYLIKTRGQQVTLSCSPISGHRSVSWYQQTPGQGLQFLFEYFSETQRNKGNFPGRFSGRQFSNSRSEMNVSTLELGDSALYLCASSLVADANYGYTFGSGTRLTVV.